This passage covers 20 T cell receptor beta chains from one sample sequenced in a study of CD8 T cells in ankylosing spondylitis. TCRdb called the 5' RACE reads again in MiXCR, with one record for every CDR3 protein. The sample holds roughly 48,000 distinct CDR3 sequences, approximately 7% seen once. Sequenced sample: blood, either unsorted or a sorted T cell fraction (not recorded which). The receptors shown here come from a female donor with ankylosing spondylitis or in good health (not recorded which).

This clonotype was detected ten times or more. This chain uses TRBV29-1 with TRBJ2-1; 15 positions agree with TRBD2. Per germline, CDR1 SQVTM and CDR2 ANQGSEA. The V segment lost 4 bases and the J segment 6 bases; nucleotides outside the gene matches: 10. The CDR3 extends over 17 amino acids. The CDR3 DNA reads as TGCAGCGTTGCCGGACTAGCGGGGGGGCAAACTATCAATGAGCAGTTCTTC. Protein: CSVAGLAGGQTINEQFF.

The sample holds many counts of this clonotype. This rearrangement joins TRBV5-1 to TRBJ1-1, with TRBD1 as a possible D gene (6 bases). CDR1 is SGHRS and CDR2 is YFSETQ in the germline V gene. V lost 4 bases and J lost 6, with 19 bases in between. CDR3 length equals 15 residues. The CDR3 here is CASSHSPQGPPEAFF. CDR3 sequence (DNA): TGCGCCAGCAGCCATTCCCCTCAGGGGCCCCCTGAAGCTTTCTTT.

This clonotype showed up many times. The rearrangement joins TRBV2 to TRBJ2-4; 12 bases align to TRBD2. This CDR3 region has 20 residues. The ends lost 0 bases at V and 1 base at J; junction bases unmatched: 10. Germline loops: CDR1 SNHLY, CDR2 FYNNEI. DNA of the CDR3: TGTGCCAGCAGTGAAGCGCTTCGGCTAGCGGGGGGGCGGGCCAAAAACATTCAGTACTTC. Translation gives CASSEALRLAGGRAKNIQYF.

This clonotype was recorded many times. V and J are TRBV5-1 and TRBJ1-2, with TRBD1 as a possible D gene (5 bases). The V end lost 4 bases, the J end lost 0 bases, and 7 bases lay between the germline ends. This CDR3 has 13 residues. CDR1 SGHRS and CDR2 YFSETQ come from the germline V gene. CDR3 residues: CASSPGTNYGYTF. CDR3 coding DNA: TGCGCCAGCAGCCCAGGGACTAACTATGGCTACACCTTC. Together with reference TRBV5-1 and TRBJ1-2, the CDR3 gives the full variable domain: KAGVTQTPRYLIKTRGQQVTLSCSPISGHRSVSWYQQTPGQGLQFLFEYFSETQRNKGNFPGRFSGRQFSNSRSEMNVSTLELGDSALYLCASSPGTNYGYTFGSGTRLTVV.

Ten or more counts support this clonotype. The V and J genes are TRBV7-2 and TRBJ2-2, with TRBD1 matching 7 bases. The CDR3 runs to 16 residues. Germline V CDR1 and CDR2: SGHTA, FQGNSA. After removal of 5 bases from V and 1 base from J, the junction contained 7 bases not matched to a gene. CDR3 bases: TGTGCCAGCAGCCCTAGGACAGGTCTGAACACCGGGGAGCTGTTTTTT. As protein: CASSPRTGLNTGELFF.

This clonotype was seen at least ten times. The chain joins TRBV9 to TRBJ1-6; 7 bases match TRBD1. Germline V gene sequence: CDR1 SGDLS, CDR2 YYNGEE. This CDR3 region has 15 residues. Losses at the gene ends were 3 bases for V and 13 bases for J; bases not matched to a gene: 13. The CDR3 bases are TGTGCCAGCAGCGGCACCGGGACAGTCTCCGTTCCCCTCCACTTT. Translated: CASSGTGTVSVPLHF.

Only a few counts were recorded for this clonotype. The chain links TRBV7-9 to TRBJ1-3; D is unresolved. CDR1 and CDR2 from the germline V gene are SEHNR and FQNEAQ (reference sequence). Deletions cut 3 bases from V and 8 bases from J, with 11 bases between. CDR3 length: 13 residues. The CDR3 DNA reads as TGTGCCAGCAGCTTGGCAGGATCAGACACCATATATTTT. Residues: CASSLAGSDTIYF.

CDR3 nucleotides: TGTGCCAGCAGCACTCGACAGGGCCTTTTTCCACAAGAGACCCAGTACTTC. The encoded protein is CASSTRQGLFPQETQYF. V and J are TRBV13 and TRBJ2-5; 7 bases are a match to TRBD1. CDR1 and CDR2 (germline): PRHDT, FYEKMQ (reference sequence). V lost 5 bases, J lost 2 bases, and 14 bases stayed unmatched. CDR3 length: 17 residues.

This clonotype was seen at least ten times. The chain couples TRBV12-3 or TRBV12-4 to TRBJ2-5; D remains unclear. Trimming removed 1 base from V and 5 bases from J, with 14 bases in between. This CDR3 is built from 15 residues. The CDR3 sequence is CASSLGIRRRETQYF. The DNA of the CDR3 is TGTGCCAGCAGTTTAGGTATCAGGCGACGCGAGACCCAGTACTTC.

This clonotype was seen at least ten times. The chain carries TRBV7-2 and TRBJ1-2; 9 bases align to TRBD1. Losses at the gene ends were 6 bases for V and 5 bases for J; bases not matched to a gene: 10. The germline V gene has CDR1 SGHTA and CDR2 FQGNSA. The CDR3 covers 15 residues. In DNA form, the CDR3 reads TGTGCCAGCAGACGGAACAGGGGGCTAGATTATGGCTACACCTTC. As protein: CASRRNRGLDYGYTF.

This clonotype has ten or more counts. The chain carries TRBV10-3 and TRBJ2-1; 10 bases map to TRBD2. The CDR3 totals 14 residues. Germline CDR1 is ENHRY and CDR2 is SYGVKD. Unmatched junction bases numbered 4, after V lost 6 bases and J lost 5 bases. CDR3 bases: TGTGCCATCAGACTAGCGGGGAATAACAATGAGCAGTTCTTC. Protein product: CAIRLAGNNNEQFF.

This clonotype was counted ten times or more. The chain links TRBV11-3 to TRBJ2-5, with 7 bases lining up with TRBD2. The CDR3 loop spans 13 amino acids. The germline V gene encodes CDR1 SGHNT and CDR2 YENEEA. J lost 5 bases, V lost 5 bases, and 5 bases had no gene match. CDR3 loop: CASSQGLRETQYF. Here the CDR3 DNA reads TGTGCCAGCAGCCAGGGACTAAGGGAGACCCAGTACTTC.

In its sample, this clonotype was seen many times. This chain's CDR3 is CAISENKGLLGDSNQPQHF. The CDR3 region has the DNA TGTGCCATCAGTGAGAATAAGGGGTTACTGGGGGATAGCAATCAGCCCCAGCATTTT. This chain joins TRBV10-3 and TRBJ1-5, with D perhaps matching TRBD1 (5 bases). With 2 bases removed from V and 0 bases from J, the gap between germline ends came to 20 bases. This CDR3 is built from 19 residues. Germline CDR1 is ENHRY and CDR2 is SYGVKD.

This clonotype has a count of ten or more. The V and J genes are TRBV25-1 and TRBJ1-2; no clear D. CDR3 length equals 11 residues. Trimming removed 5 bases from V and 6 bases from J, with 7 bases in between. Germline CDR1 MGHDK, CDR2 SYGVNS. The CDR3 reads CASSQRDGYTF. The CDR3 DNA follows: TGTGCCAGCAGTCAGAGGGATGGCTACACCTTC.

About this clonotype itself: It may be a read error: a sequence one base away is much more abundant. CDR3 nucleotide sequence: TGCGCCAGCAGACCAAACGCGGAGGCCCAGTACTTC. Amino acids: CASRPNAEAQYF. The chain carries TRBV5-1 and TRBJ2-5; D is perhaps TRBD2 (5 bases). Trimming took 5 bases from V and 9 from J, leaving 14 bases between them. The CDR3 spans 12 residues. Per the germline V gene, CDR1 is SGHRS and CDR2 is YFSETQ.

This clonotype was seen at least ten times. The chain employs TRBV12-3 or TRBV12-4 and TRBJ2-1; 11 nucleotides line up with TRBD2. Unmatched junction bases numbered 11, after V lost 5 bases and J lost 8 bases. The CDR3 has 16 residues. The CDR3 nucleotides read TGTGCCAGCAGTCCCGCGACTAGCGGGGTTGGGGATGAGCAGTTCTTC. This encodes CASSPATSGVGDEQFF.

This clonotype was seen many times. The genes are TRBV28 and TRBJ2-2; D might be TRBD1 or TRBD2, each matching 6 bases. The CDR3 is made up of 16 amino acids. V was trimmed by 5 bases and J by 5 bases, leaving 18 bases between them. Germline CDR1 is MDHEN and CDR2 is SYDVKM. The CDR3 DNA sequence: TGTGCCAGCAGTCAATCCCCGAGGGGGGCGACCGGGGAGCTGTTTTTT. It encodes CASSQSPRGATGELFF.

This clonotype was picked up many times. The chain has TRBV29-1 and TRBJ2-3; 8 bases are shared with TRBD1. In germline, CDR1 is SQVTM, CDR2 ANQGSEA. The CDR3 has 14 residues. J was trimmed by 3 bases and V by 6 bases; bases with no gene match: 8. The CDR3 is CSVMDRDRTDTQYF. The DNA for the CDR3 is TGCAGCGTCATGGACAGGGATAGAACAGATACGCAGTATTTT.

Ten or more counts support this clonotype. The chain has TRBV5-6 and TRBJ1-2, with 7 bases fitting TRBD1. The CDR3 loop spans 15 amino acids. Germline V gives CDR1 SGHDT, CDR2 YYEEEE. After removal of 3 bases from V and 2 bases from J, the junction contained 7 bases not matched to a gene. The CDR3: CASSYRDSRNYGYTF. The CDR3 bases are TGTGCCAGCAGCTACCGGGACAGCCGAAACTATGGCTACACCTTC.

This clonotype was counted ten times or more. The CDR3 region is CASSLLDSLYGYTF. CDR3 in DNA: TGTGCCAGCAGCCTACTGGATTCCCTCTATGGCTACACCTTC. The V gene is TRBV6-1, the J gene TRBJ1-2; D unclear. Trimming stripped 6 bases from V and 4 bases from J, with 15 bases between. CDR1 MNHNS and CDR2 SASEGT come from the germline V gene. The length of the CDR3 is 14 residues.